This TCR beta chain came from a study of blood T cell repertoires in COVID-19 (dated by TCRdb to the early 2020s). Background for the entire study: Samples from collaborators originated in the United States, Italy and Spain and spanned both the acute and convalescent phases of COVID-19. The material from the prospective study consisted of cDNA or gDNA derived from T cells, B-cell-depleted T cells, or PBMCs. Subjects who had been exposed to COVID-19, were actively infected with it, or had recovered from it provided the deeply sampled blood TCRbeta repertoires that made up the dataset. The repertoires were made available in a free public database intended to serve as a resource for research on the immune response to SARS-CoV-2. The samples were drawn from the first 160 participants of the ongoing ImmuneRACE study and from about 1,200 subjects provided by 6 global collaborators. The sample metadata nearly always contained a de-identified subject ID, COVID-19 status, age in years and sex. Where available, HLA class I and class II types were obtained from metadata supplied by the sample provider rather than from assay-based typing.

TCRbeta CDR3 regions were amplified from genomic DNA by means of the immunoSEQ Assay, a bias-controlled multiplex PCR. For the original study's pipeline: The number of nucleated cells in each sample was estimated by amplification of reference gene primers within the assay. Sequence reads were collapsed and filtered to measure the absolute abundance of every unique TCRbeta CDR3 rearrangement. For each sample, productive Simpson clonality was calculated as the square root of Simpson's diversity index over productive rearrangements. This is the immuneACCESS table as TCRdb keeps it, with only in-frame sequences that have V and J called. A part of the clones is gone; compared with another copy, unresolved V genes explain less than half, and the rest is unexplained. V, J and clone size were drawn from that table, and D and trimming were deduced from the DNA. A total of 150,000 to 200,000 clones appear in this sample, approximately 80% of them only once. About 5% of the sample comes from the top ten.

Sequences SGHAT (CDR1) and FQNNGV (CDR2) are obtained from the germline V gene. From its cysteine to its phenylalanine, the CDR3 spans 14 amino acids. CDR3 DNA only is kept here, 42 bases in frame from base 1. Trimming costs V 4 bases and J 9 bases, and their ends lie 16 bases apart. The study at large found these results: The amount of clinical and demographic metadata varied by source and participant and was provided uncurated.

Enrolling through a virtual design, the prospective study's participants ranged in age from roughly 18 to 89 years and lived across about two dozen United States geographic areas. To assign participants to cohorts, the prospective study relied on clinical history that participants themselves reported in a screening survey and a study questionnaire. Exposed participants had been in contact, within 2 weeks of entering the study, with a person who had a PCR-confirmed or clinician-diagnosed case of COVID-19. Each participant in the prospective study had whole blood, serum and a nasopharyngeal or oropharyngeal swab collected by mobile phlebotomists. Prospective study participants could optionally give additional blood draws and questionnaires over an approximately two-month period. Blood samples from the prospective study were shipped frozen or at room temperature prior to DNA extraction. A note on this clone: The target of this receptor is not known. It has no much larger one-base neighbor in the sample; base qualities were not kept.

Sequencing input: PBMCs or T cells enriched from blood (not recorded which). This TCR came from a man aged 70-80 years who had been exposed to COVID-19. The chain links TRBV11-2 with TRBJ2-1; the D gene is unclear. The CDR3 protein sequence reads: CASSSAVNNVEQFF. The DNA sequence follows: TGTGCCAGCAGCTCCGCCGTTAACAACGTTGAGCAGTTCTTC.